The present T cell receptor (beta chain) was sequenced within a study of beta chain features in type 1 diabetes. Trimming stripped 1 base from V and 2 bases from J, with 8 bases between. The CDR3 contains 14 residues. Germline assignment: CDR1 SNHLY and CDR2 FYNNEI. Study-wide points: When Type 1 diabetes patients were examined, their TCRB CDR3s proved moderately but significantly shorter in all four CD4+ subsets.

The investigators reverse transcribed all of the isolated RNA, so they sequenced expressed TCRB transcripts. Data came from immunoSEQ multiplex PCR; TCRdb stores just in-frame clones and leaves some out. The sample contains 640,000 or so clones, about an eighth of which appear only once. To note about this clone: Its specificity is unknown.

Sequences were obtained from naive CD4+ T cells from blood. The genes are TRBV2 and TRBJ1-2; unclear D gene. This clonotype originated in a young man with type 1 diabetes. The CDR3: CASSEDGSNYGYTF. CDR3 nucleotide sequence: TGTGCCAGCAGTGAAGATGGCTCGAACTATGGCTACACCTTC. The full variable domain, with the rest looked up from reference TRBV2 and TRBJ1-2, is EPEVTQTPSHQVTQMGQEVILRCVPISNHLYFYWYRQILGQKVEFLVSFYNNEISEKSEIFDDQFSVERPDGSNFTLKIRSTKLEDSAMYFCASSEDGSNYGYTFGSGTRLTVV.